The rows below give T cell receptor beta chains drawn from one sample of a study of CD8 T cells in Susac syndrome. TCRdb re-analysed the immunoSEQ multiplex PCR reads in MiXCR, keeping a single row per CDR3 protein. The table has about 83,000 distinct CDR3 sequences, 90% to 97% seen once; the top ten hold roughly 0.4%. Sequenced: CD8+ T cells from PBMCs. Receptor source: a human donor with Susac syndrome. Both conserved end residues are part of each CDR3. Each record gives: D gene, J gene, clone size, V gene, CDR3 protein, CDR3 DNA. The D gene is left open where the match is weak. Clone size is shown for a subset of rows, as once, few, many or a class of expanded clone.

. TRBJ2-2 . TRBV20-1 CSARLNTGELFF TGCAGTGCTAGACTGAACACCGGGGAGCTGTTTTTT
. TRBJ1-5 . TRBV7-8 CASSPAVGSVNQPQHF TGTGCCAGCAGCCCGGCCGTGGGGTCGGTTAATCAGCCCCAGCATTTT
. TRBJ2-3 . TRBV27 CASSLNPRDTQYF TGTGCCAGCAGTTTAAACCCGCGGGATACGCAGTATTTT
. TRBJ1-1 . TRBV11-2 CASSPTRQRNTEAFF TGTGCCAGCAGTCCGACTCGACAGCGAAACACTGAAGCTTTCTTT
. TRBJ1-2 . TRBV12-5 CASDDGGPYGYTF TGTGCTAGTGATGACGGGGGGCCCTATGGCTACACCTTC
. TRBJ2-1 . TRBV4-3 CASSQEWGRGSYNEQFF TGCGCCAGCAGCCAAGAATGGGGTCGGGGCTCCTACAATGAGCAGTTCTTC
. TRBJ1-2 . TRBV20-1 CSAEPRGYGYTF TGCAGTGCCGAGCCCCGGGGCTATGGCTACACCTTC
. TRBJ1-5 . TRBV19 CASSIGAESNQPQHF TGTGCCAGTAGTATAGGAGCAGAGAGCAATCAGCCCCAGCATTTT
. TRBJ1-1 . TRBV20-1 CSASGDMNTEAFF TGCAGTGCTAGCGGGGACATGAACACTGAAGCTTTCTTT
. TRBJ2-1 . TRBV20-1 CSAIPGANEQFF TGCAGTGCTATTCCCGGGGCTAATGAGCAGTTCTTC
TRBD1 TRBJ2-7 . TRBV30 CAWSDRTGRKVYGEQYF TGTGCCTGGAGTGACCGGACAGGGAGGAAGGTTTACGGCGAGCAGTACTTC
. TRBJ2-5 . TRBV6-2/TRBV6-3 CASSFMDGAFGETQYF TGTGCCAGCAGCTTCATGGACGGGGCCTTCGGGGAGACCCAGTACTTC
. TRBJ1-1 . TRBV29-1 CSVVGADTSDVTEAFF TGCAGCGTTGTGGGGGCTGACACCAGCGACGTCACTGAAGCTTTCTTT
TRBD2 TRBJ2-1 . TRBV27 CASSIAGSSYNEQFF TGTGCCAGCAGTATAGCGGGGAGCTCCTACAATGAGCAGTTCTTC
. TRBJ2-6 . TRBV15 CATSSPGGSGANVLTF TGTGCCACCAGCAGTCCTGGGGGATCTGGGGCCAACGTCCTGACTTTC
. TRBJ2-1 . TRBV13 CASSLAVEQFF TGTGCCAGCAGCTTAGCGGTCGAGCAGTTCTTC
TRBD1 TRBJ2-3 . TRBV7-2 CASSPSTGSTDTQYF TGTGCCAGCAGCCCGTCGACAGGGAGCACAGATACGCAGTATTTT
. TRBJ2-7 . TRBV29-1 CSVEMGRYEQYF TGCAGCGTTGAAATGGGCAGGTACGAGCAGTACTTC
TRBD2 TRBJ2-1 . TRBV29-1 CSAYEAGVLLGDEQFF TGCAGCGCCTACGAGGCGGGAGTCCTCCTGGGGGATGAGCAGTTCTTC
TRBD1 TRBJ2-5 . TRBV13 CASSSRDRGLETQYF TGTGCCAGCAGCTCCCGGGACAGGGGTTTGGAGACCCAGTACTTC
. TRBJ1-2 . TRBV15 CATSRVASTYGYTF TGTGCCACCAGCAGAGTTGCCAGTACCTATGGCTACACCTTC
. TRBJ1-2 . TRBV12-3/TRBV12-4 CASSLGHSGYTF TGTGCCAGCAGTTTAGGACATTCCGGCTACACCTTC
. TRBJ1-2 . TRBV9 CASSAQPHGYTF TGTGCCAGCAGCGCCCAACCCCATGGCTACACCTTC
. TRBJ1-1 . TRBV7-6 CASSLRGHTEAFF TGTGCCAGCAGCTTACGGGGTCACACTGAAGCTTTCTTT
. TRBJ2-1 . TRBV6-6 CASSFAGAGNEQFF TGTGCCAGCAGCTTCGCGGGGGCGGGGAATGAGCAGTTCTTC
TRBD2 TRBJ2-1 . TRBV25-1 CASSILAGGSSEQFF TGTGCCAGCAGTATTCTAGCGGGGGGTAGTAGTGAGCAGTTCTTC
TRBD1 TRBJ1-5 once TRBV7-8 CASSPPQGRRNQPQHF TGTGCCAGCAGCCCACCACAGGGGCGGCGCAATCAGCCCCAGCATTTT
. TRBJ2-3 . TRBV20-1 CSADTDTQYF TGCAGTGCCGATACAGATACGCAGTATTTT
TRBD2 TRBJ2-3 . TRBV20-1 CSARDWAGGIRSDTQYF TGCAGTGCTAGAGATTGGGCGGGGGGAATTAGGTCAGATACGCAGTATTTT
TRBD1 TRBJ1-1 once TRBV5-6 CASSFPDRVGTEAFF TGTGCCAGCAGCTTTCCCGACAGGGTCGGCACTGAAGCTTTCTTT
TRBD1 TRBJ2-7 once TRBV30 CAWVTGDPYEQYF TGTGCCTGGGTGACAGGGGACCCCTACGAGCAGTACTTC
. TRBJ1-2 . TRBV29-1 CSYWGGGYGYTF TGCAGTTACTGGGGGGGCGGCTATGGCTACACCTTC
. TRBJ2-5 . TRBV29-1 CSVEDPGPIAPSTQYF TGCAGCGTTGAAGATCCAGGCCCTATAGCCCCATCGACCCAGTACTTC
TRBD2 TRBJ2-1 . TRBV13 CASSPGLAGGWDEQFF TGTGCCAGCAGCCCCGGACTAGCGGGGGGCTGGGATGAGCAGTTCTTC
TRBD1 TRBJ1-1 . TRBV5-1 CASSLHRTGGRAEAFF TGCGCCAGCAGCTTGCATAGGACAGGCGGTCGGGCTGAAGCTTTTTTT
TRBD1 TRBJ2-1 . TRBV4-2 CASSPGQGRTHEQFF TGTGCCAGCAGCCCGGGACAGGGCAGGACCCATGAGCAGTTCTTC
TRBD1 TRBJ2-3 . TRBV29-1 CSVRPGTGTTDTQYF TGCAGCGTTCGACCCGGGACAGGGACGACAGATACGCAGTATTTT
. TRBJ2-7 . TRBV7-9 CASSLLAQEQYF TGTGCCAGCAGCTTGCTGGCACAGGAGCAGTACTTC
. TRBJ2-2 . TRBV3-1 CASSQDLLGGAGELFF TGTGCCAGCAGCCAAGATCTCTTAGGGGGGGCCGGGGAGCTGTTTTTT
. TRBJ1-5 . TRBV20-1 CSARDMGEPQHF TGCAGTGCTAGGGACATGGGGGAGCCCCAGCATTTT
. TRBJ2-6 . TRBV6-2/TRBV6-3 CASSYDSAGANVLTF TGTGCCAGCAGCTACGACAGTGCTGGGGCCAACGTCCTGACTTTC
. TRBJ1-2 . TRBV4-3 CASSQVVSGTELNGYTF TGCGCCAGCAGCCAAGTTGTCTCGGGAACAGAGTTGAATGGCTACACCTTC
. TRBJ2-5 . TRBV3-1 CASSQDTAGAETQYF TGTGCCAGCAGCCAAGATACGGCGGGGGCGGAGACCCAGTACTTC
TRBD1 TRBJ2-7 . TRBV7-9 CASSGTGVNEQYF TGTGCCAGCAGCGGGACAGGGGTCAACGAGCAGTACTTC
. TRBJ2-2 . TRBV7-9 CANSWGSGELFF TGTGCCAACTCGTGGGGTTCCGGGGAGCTGTTTTTT
TRBD1 TRBJ2-1 . TRBV29-1 CSVDRDRDFNEQFF TGCAGCGTAGACCGGGACAGAGATTTTAATGAGCAGTTCTTC
TRBD2 TRBJ2-1 . TRBV6-2/TRBV6-3 CASSYTPPHAGDSYNEQFF TGTGCCAGCAGTTACACTCCTCCCCATGCGGGGGACTCCTACAATGAGCAGTTCTTC
. TRBJ2-5 . TRBV7-9 CASRDGEETQYF TGTGCCAGCCGAGACGGAGAAGAGACCCAGTACTTC
TRBD2 TRBJ2-1 . TRBV5-1 CASSLIMMAGGNEQFF TGCGCCAGCAGCCTGATTATGATGGCGGGGGGAAATGAGCAGTTCTTC
. TRBJ2-5 . TRBV28 CASSLSAGGSQETQYF TGTGCCAGCAGTTTATCCGCAGGAGGAAGCCAAGAGACCCAGTACTTC